The rows below give T cell receptor beta chains drawn from one sample of a study of T cell clonotyping in hematopoietic cell transplantation. The protocol was immunoSEQ multiplex PCR, while the TCRdb copy is restricted to in-frame clones and leaves out a portion. This sample has about 41,000 clones, with 95% found just once. The specimen was peripheral blood mononuclear cells. These TCRs come from a young man in good health. Some clones in this sample may be carry-over from other donors' samples. The CDR3 runs from the conserved cysteine through the conserved F or W. D genes are given only for firm matches. Clone size is shown for a subset of rows, as once, few, many or a class of expanded clone.

clone_size,j_call,d_call,v_call,cdr3_aa,cdr3_nt
-,TRBJ2-5,TRBD1,TRBV5-1,CASSPGQGNVETQYF,TGCGCCAGCAGCCCCGGACAGGGCAACGTTGAGACCCAGTACTTC
-,TRBJ1-1,TRBD1,TRBV7-8,CASSSKGAPATEAFF,TGTGCCAGCAGCTCCAAGGGGGCCCCGGCCACTGAAGCTTTCTTT
-,TRBJ2-3,-,TRBV9,CASSVEGAGDTQYF,TGTGCCAGCAGCGTGGAGGGGGCGGGAGATACGCAGTATTTT
-,TRBJ2-2,TRBD2,TRBV13,CASSSGLAGGELFF,TGTGCCAGCAGCTCTGGACTAGCGGGCGGGGAGCTGTTTTTT
-,TRBJ2-5,TRBD2,TRBV19,CASSTQGLAAEGETQYF,TGTGCCAGTAGTACCCAGGGACTAGCGGCCGAGGGGGAGACCCAGTACTTC
once,TRBJ1-5,-,TRBV13,CASSQNNQPQHF,TGTGCCAGCAGCCAAAACAATCAGCCCCAGCATTTT
-,TRBJ2-3,-,TRBV25-1,CASSDADTQYF,TGTGCCAGCAGTGATGCAGATACGCAGTATTTT
-,TRBJ1-1,-,TRBV5-1,CASSLGANTEAFF,TGCGCCAGCAGCTTGGGCGCCAACACTGAAGCTTTCTTT
-,TRBJ1-1,-,TRBV29-1,CSVVPFSMNTEAFF,TGCAGCGTTGTACCCTTTAGTATGAACACTGAAGCTTTCTTT
-,TRBJ2-3,TRBD1,TRBV5-4,CASSRTGITDTQYF,TGTGCCAGCAGCCGGACAGGGATCACAGATACGCAGTATTTT
few,TRBJ2-7,TRBD2,TRBV15,CATSRVLAGAPGQYF,TGTGCCACCAGCAGAGTGCTAGCGGGAGCCCCAGGGCAGTACTTC
-,TRBJ2-5,-,TRBV5-8,CASSLVGMETQYF,TGTGCCAGCAGCTTGGTAGGGATGGAGACCCAGTACTTC
-,TRBJ1-1,-,TRBV4-1,CASSQSQSYTEAFF,TGCGCCAGCAGCCAATCACAGAGCTACACTGAAGCTTTCTTT
-,TRBJ2-7,TRBD2,TRBV4-1,CASSQVASGRIHYEQYF,TGCGCCAGCAGCCAAGTAGCTAGCGGGAGGATCCACTACGAGCAGTACTTC
-,TRBJ1-4,-,TRBV30,CAWSGVEKLFF,TGTGCCTGGAGCGGAGTTGAAAAACTGTTTTTT
-,TRBJ2-7,TRBD2,TRBV13,CASSSRTSGNSYEQYF,TGTGCCAGCAGCTCACGGACTAGCGGTAACTCCTACGAGCAGTACTTC
-,TRBJ1-3,-,TRBV6-1,CASSDRVEASGNTIYF,TGTGCCAGCAGTGACAGGGTGGAGGCCTCTGGAAACACCATATATTTT
-,TRBJ1-1,-,TRBV6-5,CASSYGGRTEAFF,TGTGCCAGCAGTTACGGGGGGAGGACTGAAGCTTTCTTT
once,TRBJ1-1,-,TRBV7-6,CASSPAGSMNTEAFF,TGTGCCAGCAGCCCCGCCGGGAGTATGAACACTGAAGCTTTCTTT
-,TRBJ2-7,TRBD1,TRBV30,CAWKPDRGTYEQYF,TGTGCCTGGAAGCCGGACAGGGGCACCTACGAGCAGTACTTC
-,TRBJ1-1,-,TRBV7-3,CASSIAGGAMNTEAFF,TGTGCCAGCAGCATCGCGGGGGGAGCCATGAACACTGAAGCTTTCTTT
-,TRBJ1-4,TRBD1,TRBV7-9,CASSRGQGDEKLFF,TGTGCCAGCAGCCGAGGACAGGGGGATGAAAAACTGTTTTTT
-,TRBJ1-5,-,TRBV27,CASSLLGGSPNQPQHF,TGTGCCAGCAGTTTATTGGGGGGGTCCCCCAATCAGCCCCAGCATTTT
-,TRBJ2-5,-,TRBV5-1,CASSLQGVQETQYF,TGCGCCAGCAGCTTACAGGGTGTACAAGAGACCCAGTACTTC
-,TRBJ2-5,-,TRBV5-5,CASSTPGRIQETQYF,TGTGCCAGCAGCACACCGGGACGGATACAAGAGACCCAGTACTTC
once,TRBJ2-4,TRBD1,TRBV19,CASSILGQGAQNIQYF,TGTGCCAGTAGTATATTGGGTCAGGGGGCCCAAAACATTCAGTACTTC
-,TRBJ2-2,-,TRBV4-1,CASSLAVGVGTGELFF,TGCGCCAGCAGCCTCGCCGTGGGAGTCGGCACCGGGGAGCTGTTTTTT
-,TRBJ1-1,-,TRBV5-1,CASSLAGPIANTEAFF,TGCGCCAGCAGCTTGGCCGGTCCGATAGCGAACACTGAAGCTTTCTTT
-,TRBJ2-1,TRBD2,TRBV5-1,CASSSRTSGDTYNEQFF,TGCGCCAGCAGCTCCCGGACTAGCGGGGATACCTACAATGAGCAGTTCTTC
-,TRBJ1-2,-,TRBV5-1,CASSLETRMGYGYTF,TGCGCCAGCAGCTTGGAGACGAGAATGGGCTATGGCTACACCTTC
-,TRBJ1-5,-,TRBV4-1,CASSHPQLQGRGQPQHF,TGCGCCAGCAGCCACCCGCAACTACAGGGTAGGGGTCAGCCCCAGCATTTT
-,TRBJ2-7,TRBD2,TRBV28,CASRLAGGPVEQYF,TGTGCCAGCAGATTAGCGGGAGGGCCGGTCGAGCAGTACTTC
-,TRBJ2-7,-,TRBV5-8,CASSLVEYEQYF,TGTGCCAGCAGCTTGGTCGAATACGAGCAGTACTTC
-,TRBJ1-3,-,TRBV9,CASSAGEGRHTIYF,TGTGCCAGCAGCGCTGGGGAGGGTCGGCACACCATATATTTT
-,TRBJ2-1,-,TRBV11-1,CASSRGFGGIDEQFF,TGTGCCAGCAGCCGAGGGTTTGGGGGTATCGATGAGCAGTTCTTC
-,TRBJ2-5,-,TRBV19,CASSIGTHQETQYF,TGTGCCAGTAGTATCGGGACGCACCAAGAGACCCAGTACTTC
-,TRBJ1-5,-,TRBV28,CASSPPDSNQPQHF,TGTGCCAGCAGTCCGCCGGATAGCAATCAGCCCCAGCATTTT
-,TRBJ2-1,-,TRBV11-2,CASSPRVGTYNEQFF,TGTGCCAGCAGCCCTAGAGTGGGTACCTACAATGAGCAGTTCTTC
-,TRBJ2-1,TRBD2,TRBV11-1,CASSPGTRAREQFF,TGTGCCAGCAGCCCGGGGACTAGGGCACGTGAGCAGTTCTTC
-,TRBJ2-1,-,TRBV7-3,CASSLSYGVHEQFF,TGTGCCAGCAGCTTAAGTTATGGGGTCCATGAGCAGTTCTTC
-,TRBJ1-1,-,TRBV4-3,CASSQDSWNTEAFF,TGCGCCAGCAGCCAAGACAGCTGGAACACTGAAGCTTTCTTT
-,TRBJ2-2,-,TRBV7-5,CARRSGGGGTGSAGTGELFF,TGTGCCAGAAGGTCAGGAGGTGGAGGGACAGGGTCAGCGGGGACCGGGGAGCTGTTTTTT